These T cell receptor beta chains were read from a single sample in a study of shared clonotypes between healthy human individuals. The repertoire was sequenced with immunoSEQ multiplex PCR; TCRdb's copy has only in-frame clones and lacks some. The data show some 500,000 clones, 65% to 80% seen once. Sequenced material: PBMCs. These receptors came from a middle-aged woman in good health. Some clones in this sample may be carry-over from other donors' samples. Both conserved end residues are part of each CDR3. The D gene is left open where the match is weak. Clone size, where shown, is once, few, many, or a class for clones that have expanded.

j_gene,d_gene,v_gene,abundance,CDR3nt,CDR3aa
TRBJ2-1,-,TRBV11-3,-,TGTGCCAGCAGCTTAAACCGGAACAATGAGCAGTTCTTC,CASSLNRNNEQFF
TRBJ2-7,-,TRBV21-1,few,TGTGCCAGCAGCAATCGGTCAACCTACGAGCAGTACTTC,CASSNRSTYEQYF
TRBJ2-7,TRBD1,TRBV19,-,TGTGCCAGTAGACCGGATGGACAGGGGAATTTCTACGAGCAGTACTTC,CASRPDGQGNFYEQYF
TRBJ1-1,-,TRBV5-6,few,TGTGCCAGCAGCTTGGTATCGGGGTTGAACACTGAAGCTTTCTTT,CASSLVSGLNTEAFF
TRBJ2-1,TRBD1,TRBV6-1,few,TGTGCCAGCAGTGAATTCATCGGGACAGGGGGCAATGAGCAGTTCTTC,CASSEFIGTGGNEQFF
TRBJ2-5,TRBD2,TRBV9,-,TGTGCCAGCAGCGTGACTAGCGGGGGGGAGACCCAGTACTTC,CASSVTSGGETQYF
TRBJ1-6,TRBD1,TRBV29-1,-,TGCAGCGTAGGACAGGGGGGTAATTCACCCCTCCACTTT,CSVGQGGNSPLHF
TRBJ2-5,TRBD2,TRBV5-4,-,TGTGCCAGCAAATGGGGGTCACTAGCGGAAGAGACCCAGTACTTC,CASKWGSLAEETQYF
TRBJ2-7,-,TRBV29-1,-,TGCAGCGTGTCTACCGGGACGTCCTACGAGCAGTACTTC,CSVSTGTSYEQYF
TRBJ2-5,-,TRBV5-4,-,TGTGCCAGCAGCTTGGTAGACTCCCAAGAGACCCAGTACTTC,CASSLVDSQETQYF
TRBJ2-7,-,TRBV6-4,-,TGTGCCAGTCCTCCGTCCGGTTCAATCTCCTACGAGCAGTACTTC,CASPPSGSISYEQYF
TRBJ1-2,TRBD1,TRBV10-3,-,TGTGCCATCAGTGACCCGACAGGGATTCATGGCTACACCTTC,CAISDPTGIHGYTF
TRBJ2-1,TRBD2,TRBV6-1,-,TGTGCCAGCAGTGAACAAGCGGGAACCTACAATGAGCAGTTCTTC,CASSEQAGTYNEQFF
TRBJ1-1,-,TRBV5-1,once,TGCGCCAGCAGCCCGAGGCCCCGAGGGGACACTGAAGCTTTCTTT,CASSPRPRGDTEAFF
TRBJ2-1,TRBD2,TRBV19,-,TGTGCCAGTAGTATCCCCTTTAGCGGGAGGCGGGATGAGCAGTTCTTC,CASSIPFSGRRDEQFF
TRBJ2-7,-,TRBV7-9,-,TGTGCCAGCAGCTTATCCGGCTACGAGCAGTACTTC,CASSLSGYEQYF
TRBJ2-2,-,TRBV5-1,many,TGCGCCAGCAGCTTGGTGGCAGGGAGACTGGCCGGGGAGCTGTTTTTT,CASSLVAGRLAGELFF
TRBJ1-1,TRBD1,TRBV28,many,TGTGCCACCAGGGACAGTATGTGGGCTTTCTTT,CATRDSMWAFF
TRBJ2-1,TRBD2,TRBV10-1,-,TGCGCCAGCAGTCCAAGCGGGACCTACAATGAGCAGTTCTTC,CASSPSGTYNEQFF
TRBJ2-7,TRBD2,TRBV13,-,TGTGCCAGCAGCTTTACTAGCGGGAGTGTGGCCTACGAGCAGTACTTC,CASSFTSGSVAYEQYF
TRBJ2-1,-,TRBV7-9,-,TGTGCCAGGTCCCCCAATGAGCAGTTCTTC,CARSPNEQFF
TRBJ2-3,-,TRBV6-1,-,TGTGCCAGCAGATATATCGGGGTCCCCACAGATACGCAGTATTTT,CASRYIGVPTDTQYF
TRBJ2-7,-,TRBV27,-,TGTGCCAGCAGTGAATATATGGGTCTAGGTGCAGAGTCCTACGAGCAGTACTTC,CASSEYMGLGAESYEQYF
TRBJ2-7,-,TRBV28,-,TGTGCCAGCAGTTTATACCTTGTATCAAGGACAGACCGCCCCTACGAGCAGTACTTC,CASSLYLVSRTDRPYEQYF
TRBJ2-7,-,TRBV5-6,-,TGTGCCAGCAGCTTGGGGGCAGGGTTGGGCGAGCAGTACTTC,CASSLGAGLGEQYF
TRBJ2-5,TRBD2,TRBV4-1,-,TGCGCCAGCAGCCAAGGGATTGCGGGAGGGGGCGAGACCCAGTACTTC,CASSQGIAGGGETQYF
TRBJ2-7,-,TRBV18,-,TGTGCCAGCTCACCCGGACAGCCAGCCTACGAGCAGTACTTC,CASSPGQPAYEQYF